Below, one T cell receptor beta chain is given with its context. Its antigen remains unidentified. Generated by immunoSEQ multiplex PCR, the TCRdb table keeps only in-frame clones and is missing some. The repertoire holds about 19,000 clones, with around 80% as singletons. The length of the CDR3 is 16 residues. Germline V CDR1 and CDR2: SGDLS, YYNGEE. Trimming took off 0 bases at V and 5 bases at J, with 15 bases between the two ends. The data originate from a study of OX40 agonist ivuxolimab in advanced cancers. Study results and caveats: Expanded clones were, on average, more numerous in CD8+ T cells than in CD4+.

This sample comprised CD4+ or CD8+ T cells sorted from blood, obtained in a trial of the OX40 agonist ivuxolimab. This chain joins TRBV9 and TRBJ2-1; the D gene is possibly TRBD2 (6 bases). This sequence originates from an adult with an advanced solid tumor such as melanoma, head and neck, liver or kidney cancer. The CDR3 nucleotides are TGTGCCAGCAGCGTAGAGGGGAAGGTAGCGGACAATGAGCAGTTCTTC. Its protein is CASSVEGKVADNEQFF. Full variable domain (rest looked up from reference TRBV9 and TRBJ2-1): DSGVTQTPKHLITATGQRVTLRCSPRSGDLSVYWYQQSLDQGLQFLIQYYNGEERAKGNILERFSAQQFPDLHSELNLSSLELGDSALYFCASSVEGKVADNEQFFGPGTRLTVL.